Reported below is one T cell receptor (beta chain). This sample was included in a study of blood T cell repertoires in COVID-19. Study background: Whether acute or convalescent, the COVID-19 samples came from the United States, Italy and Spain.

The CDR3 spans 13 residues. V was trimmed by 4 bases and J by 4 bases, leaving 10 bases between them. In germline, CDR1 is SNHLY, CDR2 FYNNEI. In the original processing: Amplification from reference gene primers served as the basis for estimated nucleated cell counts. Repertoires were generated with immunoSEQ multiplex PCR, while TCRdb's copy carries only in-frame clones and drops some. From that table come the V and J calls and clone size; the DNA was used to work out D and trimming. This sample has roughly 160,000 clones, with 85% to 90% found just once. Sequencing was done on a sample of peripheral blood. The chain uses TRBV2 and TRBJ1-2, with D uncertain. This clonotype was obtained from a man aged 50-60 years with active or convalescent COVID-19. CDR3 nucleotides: TGTGCCAGCAGTGGTTTAAGGAGCTATGGCTACACCTTC. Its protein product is CASSGLRSYGYTF.